The rows below give T cell receptor beta chains drawn from one sample of a study of T cell responses to AZD1222 COVID-19 vaccine. The table came from immunoSEQ multiplex PCR; TCRdb's copy has only in-frame clones and leaves some out. The repertoire consists of about 150,000 clones, with 91% occurring once and the leading ten covering about 1.5%. Sequencing was performed on peripheral blood, taken on day 0 of AZD1222 vaccination. The receptors come from an adult in good health. The conserved cysteine and the conserved F or W are not part of the CDR3 here. The order of the fields is D gene, J gene, V gene, CDR3 length, CDR3 protein. The D gene is left open where the match is weak.

-,TRBJ1-4,TRBV12-3/TRBV12-4,11,ASSALREEKLF
-,TRBJ2-1,TRBV7-8,13,ASSLAVGRSNEQF
TRBD1,TRBJ2-7,TRBV25-1,10,ASRDRVDEQY
-,TRBJ1-6,TRBV5-1,11,ASSSQGGSPLH
TRBD2,TRBJ2-7,TRBV10-1,10,ASGLAGNPQY
-,TRBJ2-3,TRBV5-4,14,ASSPEAQAYTDTQY
TRBD1,TRBJ1-6,TRBV11-2,15,ASRHTGTGLSNSPLH
TRBD1,TRBJ2-7,TRBV11-2,13,ASSTRTGGQDEQY
-,TRBJ2-5,TRBV7-6,14,ASSRPFRDLPETQY
-,TRBJ1-6,TRBV5-6,10,ASSFGNSPLH
-,TRBJ1-1,TRBV18,11,ASSVDQGTEAF
TRBD1,TRBJ1-4,TRBV5-1,14,ASSLDVGQRNEKLF
TRBD1,TRBJ1-4,TRBV30,12,AGRQGLENEKLF
TRBD1,TRBJ1-2,TRBV7-2,11,ASSSGQGYGYT
TRBD1,TRBJ1-4,TRBV7-9,14,ASSLGQGGSYEKLF
TRBD1,TRBJ1-1,TRBV7-8,13,ASGGTAHMNTEAF
TRBD1,TRBJ2-7,TRBV4-1,11,ASSFGQGYEQY
-,TRBJ2-1,TRBV7-2,15,ASSSHPTGTVDNEQF
TRBD1,TRBJ1-6,TRBV5-1,14,ASSPGSGGLNSPLH
TRBD1,TRBJ1-2,TRBV5-1,13,ASSLRDRAELGYT
-,TRBJ2-1,TRBV2,9,ASSPRVEQF
-,TRBJ2-7,TRBV7-9,14,ASSLDSASVLHEQY
-,TRBJ1-2,TRBV11-2,12,ASSTRPGERGYT
TRBD1,TRBJ1-6,TRBV27,15,ASSSPTGTGYDSPLH
TRBD1,TRBJ1-6,TRBV30,12,AWNEAGGNSPLH
-,TRBJ1-2,TRBV6-2/TRBV6-3,11,ASSYLRGDGYT
-,TRBJ2-1,TRBV7-3,13,ASRSTPGEGNEQF
TRBD1,TRBJ1-3,TRBV9,12,ASTQGKARNTIY
TRBD2,TRBJ2-1,TRBV12-5,19,ASGSSLPLAGGDGTYNEQF
-,TRBJ1-3,TRBV28,15,ASSLSWRGPSGNTIY
TRBD1,TRBJ1-4,TRBV27,13,ASRRRQGLNEKLF
TRBD2,TRBJ2-7,TRBV19,14,ASSSPPGGLMYEQY
TRBD1,TRBJ1-6,TRBV7-2,15,ASSLAKQPGTGLPLH
-,TRBJ1-5,TRBV19,13,ASSIMTGDNQPQH
-,TRBJ1-3,TRBV30,10,AWTLAGNTIY
TRBD1,TRBJ2-7,TRBV20-1,15,SASSTAPGTGAAEQY
TRBD1,TRBJ2-1,TRBV27,12,ASSSYRGRNEQF